What follows is one T cell receptor (beta chain) and its context. Original processing notes: Amplified reference gene primers provided the basis for estimating nucleated cell counts. Measured with immunoSEQ multiplex PCR; TCRdb has only the in-frame clones, and not every one. The V and J calls and the clone size are those of that table, but D and trimming were determined from the DNA. Of fewer than 120,000 clones in the sample, 82% were seen once. This sample is part of a study of blood T cell repertoires in COVID-19. Study details: Acute and convalescent COVID-19 samples came from the United States, Italy and Spain. The analysed material was cDNA or gDNA that came from T cells, B-cell-depleted T cells, or PBMCs.

The CDR3 contains 14 residues. The V end was cut by 7 bases, the J end by 0 bases, with 8 bases between. Germline CDR1 and CDR2: KGHDR and SFDVKD. The sequenced sample was peripheral blood. V is TRBV24-1 and J is TRBJ2-2; D might be TRBD2 (5 bases). The sequence came from a woman aged 60-70 years with acute or convalescent COVID-19. CDR3 nucleotide sequence: TGTGCCACCAGCCGGGGTCCGAACACCGGGGAGCTGTTTTTT. It encodes CATSRGPNTGELFF.